Below, 9 T cell receptor beta chains from the same sample are listed, as sequenced in a study of CDR3 diversity in severe acne. TCRdb recomputed calls from the PCR reads with MiXCR, one row per CDR3 protein. The table lists over 85,000 distinct CDR3 sequences, approximately 47% of them singletons. Sequencing used blood. These receptor sequences come from a male donor with acne.

This clonotype was seen repeatedly, ten times or more. The rearrangement uses TRBV18 and TRBJ2-5; TRBD1 is a possible D gene (6 bases). The germline V gene has CDR1 KGHSH and CDR2 LQKENI. The CDR3 covers 15 residues. The V and J ends lost 3 bases and 5 bases respectively, with 16 bases between them. CDR3 nucleotide sequence: TGTGCCAGCTCACCGGGGACAACGCCTCGGGAGACCCAGTACTTC. It yields the protein CASSPGTTPRETQYF.

This clonotype was observed many times. The chain couples TRBV7-9 to TRBJ1-3; no clear D. The CDR3 runs to 12 residues. CDR1 SEHNR and CDR2 FQNEAQ come from the germline V gene (reference sequence). V was trimmed by 8 bases and J by 8 bases, leaving 13 bases between them. The DNA for the CDR3 is TGTGCCAGCGCGTCCCTACGAGACACCATATATTTT. Protein: CASASLRDTIYF.

This clonotype was recorded at least ten times. The junction and the germline gene differ at one end; a read error may be behind it. This chain joins TRBV20-1 and TRBJ2-2; 10 nucleotides agree with TRBD2. CDR3 length: 16 residues. Looked up from germline, CDR1 is DFQATT and CDR2 is SNEGSKA (reference sequence). The CDR3 loop reads CSAEPSGSFDTRELFF. The CDR3 bases are TGCAGTGCTGAGCCTAGCGGGAGTTTTGACACCAGGGAGCTGTTTTTT.

In this sample, this clonotype turned up many times. The chain carries TRBV7-9 and TRBJ2-3, with 10 bases aligning to TRBD2. In germline, CDR1 is SEHNR, CDR2 FQNEAQ (reference sequence). The CDR3 totals 16 residues. Trimming cost V 5 bases and J 7 bases; bases outside gene matches: 12. The CDR3 protein is CASSDSGRAEKNTQYF. CDR3 in DNA: TGTGCCAGCAGCGACAGCGGGAGGGCCGAGAAGAATACGCAGTATTTT.

The CDR3 here is CASAPLAGDYEQYF. Here the CDR3 DNA reads TGTGCCAGCGCCCCCCTAGCGGGAGACTACGAGCAGTACTTC. The chain is built from TRBV9 and TRBJ2-7, with TRBD2 matching over 10 bases. V shed 7 bases and J 3 bases; nucleotides not matched to a gene: 7. Germline-derived CDR1 and CDR2 are SGDLS and YYNGEE. The CDR3 has 14 amino acids.

The rearrangement joins TRBV14 to TRBJ2-1; D assignment may be TRBD1 or TRBD2 (5 bases each). The CDR3 contains 14 residues. Trimming shortened V by 0 bases and J by 12 bases, and 15 bases separated the two germline ends. Looked up from germline, CDR1 is SGHDN and CDR2 is FVKESK. In nucleotides, the CDR3 is TGTGCCAGCAGCCAAGATCTATCCCGGGGCAGGCAGTTCTTC. This gives the protein CASSQDLSRGRQFF.

The rearrangement joins TRBV2 to TRBJ1-1; a possible D gene is TRBD1 (5 bases). Trimming left V 5 bases short and J 4 bases short, with 17 bases between. The CDR3 has 15 amino acids. CDR1 is SNHLY, CDR2 FYNNEI, per germline. The CDR3 nucleotides are TGTGCCAGCAGTTCCTCAACGACGGGGGTCACTGAAGCTTTCTTT. It translates to CASSSSTTGVTEAFF.

This chain connects TRBV2 to TRBJ2-2, with 15 nucleotides matching TRBD2. Germline trimming cut 10 bases from V and 0 bases from J; bases unmatched to any gene: 12. The CDR3 spans 19 residues. The germline V gene has CDR1 SNHLY and CDR2 FYNNEI. CDR3 DNA: TGTGCCACCACGCCCTGGACTAGCGGGAGGGACACGAACACCGGGGAGCTGTTTTTT. The encoded protein is CATTPWTSGRDTNTGELFF. Using reference TRBV2 and TRBJ2-2 for the parts outside the CDR3, the full variable domain is EPEVTQTPSHQVTQMGQEVILRCVPISNHLYFYWYRQILGQKVEFLVSFYNNEISEKSEIFDDQFSVERPDGSNFTLKIRSTKLEDSAMYFCATTPWTSGRDTNTGELFFGEGSRLTVL.

This chain joins TRBV10-3 and TRBJ2-3; D may be TRBD1 or TRBD2 (5 bases each). Germline V gives CDR1 ENHRY, CDR2 SYGVKD. The CDR3 runs to 15 residues. Trimming took off 0 bases at V and 5 bases at J, with 12 bases between the two ends. CDR3 residues: CAISESPGRKDTQYF. DNA of the CDR3: TGTGCCATCAGTGAGTCTCCGGGACGGAAAGATACGCAGTATTTT.